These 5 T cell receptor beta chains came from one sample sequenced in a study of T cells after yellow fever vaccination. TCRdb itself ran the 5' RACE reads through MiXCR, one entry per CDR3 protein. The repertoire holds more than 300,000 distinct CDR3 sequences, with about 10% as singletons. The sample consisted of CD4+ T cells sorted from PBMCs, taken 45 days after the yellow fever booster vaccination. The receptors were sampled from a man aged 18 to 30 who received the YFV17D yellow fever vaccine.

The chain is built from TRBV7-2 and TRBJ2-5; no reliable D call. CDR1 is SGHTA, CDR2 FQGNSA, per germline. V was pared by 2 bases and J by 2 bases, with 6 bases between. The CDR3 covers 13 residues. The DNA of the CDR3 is TGTGCCAGCAGCTTATCTAAGCAAGAGACCCAGTACTTC. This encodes CASSLSKQETQYF. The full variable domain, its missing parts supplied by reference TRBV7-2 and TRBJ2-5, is GAGVSQSPSNKVTEKGKDVELRCDPISGHTALYWYRQSLGQGLEFLIYFQGNSAPDKSGLPSDRFSAERTGGSVSTLTIQRTQQEDSAVYLCASSLSKQETQYFGPGTRLLVL.

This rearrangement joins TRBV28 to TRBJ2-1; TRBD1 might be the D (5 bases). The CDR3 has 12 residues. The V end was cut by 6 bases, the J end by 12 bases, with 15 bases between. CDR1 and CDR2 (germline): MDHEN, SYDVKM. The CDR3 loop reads CASRAGRGLQFF. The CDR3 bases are TGTGCCAGCAGGGCCGGAAGGGGTTTGCAGTTCTTC.

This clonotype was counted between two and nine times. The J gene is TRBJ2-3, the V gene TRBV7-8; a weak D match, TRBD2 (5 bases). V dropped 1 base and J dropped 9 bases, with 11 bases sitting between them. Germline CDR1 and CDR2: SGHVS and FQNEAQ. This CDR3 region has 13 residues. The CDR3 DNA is TGTGCCAGCAGCTTAGGTAGCGCACGAACGCAGTATTTT. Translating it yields CASSLGSARTQYF. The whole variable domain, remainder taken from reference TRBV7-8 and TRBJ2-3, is GAGVSQSPRYKVAKRGQDVALRCDPISGHVSLFWYQQALGQGPEFLTYFQNEAQLDKSGLPSDRFFAERPEGSVSTLKIQRTQQEDSAVYLCASSLGSARTQYFGPGTRLTVL.

This chain's CDR3 is CASSYLDPGVDRTPQHF. The DNA for the CDR3 is TGTGCCAGCAGTTACCTGGACCCGGGCGTGGACCGCACGCCCCAGCATTTT. V gene TRBV6-6 combines with J gene TRBJ1-5; D is unclear. The CDR3 covers 17 residues. Trimming stripped 2 bases from V and 9 bases from J, with 23 bases between. The V gene's germline CDR1 is MNHNY and CDR2 SVGAGI (reference sequence).

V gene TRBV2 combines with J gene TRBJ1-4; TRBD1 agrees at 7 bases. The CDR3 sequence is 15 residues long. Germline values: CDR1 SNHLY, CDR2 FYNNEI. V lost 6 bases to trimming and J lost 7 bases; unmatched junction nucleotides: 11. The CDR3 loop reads CASSPTGDLGEKLFF. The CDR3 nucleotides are TGTGCCAGCAGCCCCACAGGGGATTTAGGTGAAAAACTGTTTTTT.